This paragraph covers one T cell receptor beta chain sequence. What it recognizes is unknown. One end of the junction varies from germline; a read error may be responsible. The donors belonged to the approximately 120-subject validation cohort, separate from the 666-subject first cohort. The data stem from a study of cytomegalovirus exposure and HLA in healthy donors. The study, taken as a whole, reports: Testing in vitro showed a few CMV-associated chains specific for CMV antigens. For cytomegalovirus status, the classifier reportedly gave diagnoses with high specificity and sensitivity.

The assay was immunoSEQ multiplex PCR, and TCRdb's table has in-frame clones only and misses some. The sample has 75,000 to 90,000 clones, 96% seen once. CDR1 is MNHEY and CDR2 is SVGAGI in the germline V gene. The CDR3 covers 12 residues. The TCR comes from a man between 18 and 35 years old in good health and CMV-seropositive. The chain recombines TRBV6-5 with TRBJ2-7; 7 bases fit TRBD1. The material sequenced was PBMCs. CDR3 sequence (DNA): TGCGCCTCGGGGACAGTAGTCTACGAGCAGTACTTC. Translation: CASGTVVYEQYF.